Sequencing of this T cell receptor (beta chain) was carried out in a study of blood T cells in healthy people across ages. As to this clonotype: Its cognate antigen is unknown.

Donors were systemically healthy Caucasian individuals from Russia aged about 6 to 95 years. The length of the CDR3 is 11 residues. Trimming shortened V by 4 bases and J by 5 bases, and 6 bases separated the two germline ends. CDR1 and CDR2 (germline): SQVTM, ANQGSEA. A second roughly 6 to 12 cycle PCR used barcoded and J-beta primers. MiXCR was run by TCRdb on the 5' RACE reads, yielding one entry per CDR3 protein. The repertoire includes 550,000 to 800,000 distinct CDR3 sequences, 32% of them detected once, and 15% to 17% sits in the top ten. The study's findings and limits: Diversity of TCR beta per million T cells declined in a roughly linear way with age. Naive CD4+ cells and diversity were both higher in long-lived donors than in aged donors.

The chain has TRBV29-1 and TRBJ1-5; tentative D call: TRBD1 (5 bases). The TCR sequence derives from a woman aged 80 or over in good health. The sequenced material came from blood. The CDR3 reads CSVGDDQPQHF. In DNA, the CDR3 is TGCAGCGTTGGGGACGATCAGCCCCAGCATTTT.